The 23 T cell receptor beta chains listed next were all sequenced from one sample in a study of vaccination effects on CD4 cells after COVID-19. For these TCRs, the target antigens are not known. Peptide-pool stimulation followed by sequencing identified expanded antigen-specific CD4+ clonotypes in the ViraFEST assay. Cells that had been cultured for about 10 days were the source of isolated CD4+ T cells. Infection dated between March and December 2020, before the Alpha, Beta and Delta variants reached the United States. Libraries were prepared by immunoSEQ multiplex PCR; TCRdb keeps only in-frame clonotypes and omits some of them. The sample lists 40,000 or so clones; roughly 80% were seen once. The material sequenced was CD4+ T cells from PBMCs cultured with a peptide pool, taken before COVID-19 vaccination. These receptor sequences come from a human donor who had a prior SARS-CoV-2 infection.

The chain uses TRBV7-8 and TRBJ1-2; 8 nucleotides agree with TRBD1. The CDR3 is 18 amino acids. The germline V gene has CDR1 SGHVS and CDR2 FQNEAQ. Trimming cost V 5 bases and J 3 bases; bases outside gene matches: 17. The CDR3 region has the DNA TGTGCCAGCAGCCGACCTAAGAACGGCCAGGGGGCTTACTATGGCTACACCTTC. Amino acid sequence: CASSRPKNGQGAYYGYTF. The full variable domain, with the rest looked up from reference TRBV7-8 and TRBJ1-2, is GAGVSQSPRYKVAKRGQDVALRCDPISGHVSLFWYQQALGQGPEFLTYFQNEAQLDKSGLPSDRFFAERPEGSVSTLKIQRTQQEDSAVYLCASSRPKNGQGAYYGYTFGSGTRLTVV.

The chain employs TRBV5-1 and TRBJ2-1; TRBD2 matches at 10 bases. V was clipped by 1 base and J by 4 bases; unmatched bases: 2. Germline-derived CDR1 and CDR2 are SGHRS and YFSETQ. CDR3 length: 15 residues. The CDR3 coding sequence is TGCGCCAGCAGCTTGCAAGCGGGGGGGTACAATGAGCAGTTCTTC. It specifies CASSLQAGGYNEQFF.

The chain uses TRBV2 and TRBJ1-6; D uncertain. The germline V gene encodes CDR1 SNHLY and CDR2 FYNNEI. V shed 5 bases and J shed 8 bases, with 4 bases lying between them. The length of the CDR3 is 11 residues. The CDR3 reads CASSRDSPLHF. The CDR3 nucleotides are TGTGCCAGCAGTAGAGATTCACCCCTCCACTTT.

The rearrangement uses TRBV10-3 and TRBJ1-5; D might be TRBD1 (5 bases). Per germline, CDR1 ENHRY and CDR2 SYGVKD. This CDR3 comprises 13 residues. Deletions cut 10 bases from V and 4 bases from J, with 14 bases between. This CDR3 is CATRVRENQPQHF. For the CDR3, the DNA is TGTGCCACCCGCGTCAGGGAAAATCAGCCCCAGCATTTT.

The V and J genes are TRBV6-5 and TRBJ1-1; D might be TRBD1 (5 bases). CDR3 length: 15 amino acids. Per germline, CDR1 MNHEY and CDR2 SVGAGI. V was pared by 6 bases and J by 1 base, with 15 bases between. Written as DNA, the CDR3 is TGTGCCAGCAGAATTCAGGGAAACGGGAACACTGAAGCTTTCTTT. It is translated as CASRIQGNGNTEAFF.

This clone was counted only a few times. This chain joins TRBV6-5 and TRBJ2-5; D not resolved. The V gene lost 4 bases and the J gene lost 4 bases, with 10 bases spanning the gap. Germline loops: CDR1 MNHEY, CDR2 SVGAGI. There are 13 residues in the CDR3. CDR3 coding DNA: TGTGCCAGCAGTTCACCCCGGAGAGAGACCCAGTACTTC. Amino acids: CASSSPRRETQYF.

DNA of the CDR3: TGTGCCAGCAGCTTAAACAGGGTGAACACCGGGGAGCTGTTTTTT. Its protein product is CASSLNRVNTGELFF. The chain is built from TRBV7-9 and TRBJ2-2; tentatively, D is TRBD1 (6 bases). Germline assignment: CDR1 SEHNR and CDR2 FQNEAQ (reference sequence). The V gene lost 2 bases and the J gene lost 1 base, with 8 bases spanning the gap. CDR3 length: 15 amino acids.

This clone was detected once. V and J are TRBV27 and TRBJ1-6; no definite D call. CDR3 length equals 15 residues. Germline V gene sequence: CDR1 MNHEY, CDR2 SMNVEV (reference sequence). The V gene lost 4 bases and the J gene lost 9 bases, with 16 bases spanning the gap. As DNA, the CDR3 is TGTGCCAGCAGTTCGTATGGCCGAGAATTTTCACCCCTCCACTTT. As protein: CASSSYGREFSPLHF.

V and J are TRBV11-2 and TRBJ2-7; 7 bases line up with TRBD1. Per the germline V gene, CDR1 is SGHAT and CDR2 is FQNNGV. The V segment lost 7 bases and the J segment 2 bases; nucleotides outside the gene matches: 11. The CDR3 is 15 residues long. The CDR3 DNA reads TGTGCCAGCACTAACTTCGGGGACAGAGCCTACGAGCAGTACTTC. Encoded protein: CASTNFGDRAYEQYF.

DNA of the CDR3: TGTGCCAGCAGGGTAGGGGGGGCGAGCGGCTACACCTTC. Amino acids: CASRVGGASGYTF. The chain links TRBV2 to TRBJ1-2; TRBD1 might be the D (6 bases). The CDR3 loop spans 13 amino acids. Trimming pared 6 bases from V and 8 bases from J, leaving 16 bases between. Germline V gene lookup returns CDR1 SNHLY and CDR2 FYNNEI.

This chain connects TRBV3-1 (or the pseudogene TRBV3-2) to TRBJ2-1; D ambiguous. The CDR3 length is 11 residues. In germline, CDR1 is LGHDT, CDR2 YNNKEL (reference sequence). V was trimmed by 3 bases and J by 10 bases, leaving 7 bases between them. The CDR3: CASSQLREQFF. CDR3 bases: TGTGCCAGCAGCCAGCTTCGGGAGCAGTTCTTC.

The chain joins TRBV27 to TRBJ1-6, with a possible D match to TRBD1 (6 bases). The CDR3 spans 15 residues. The V end was cut by 3 bases, the J end by 8 bases, with 14 bases between. From germline, CDR1 is MNHEY and CDR2 SMNVEV (reference sequence). The CDR3 nucleotides are TGTGCCAGCAGTTTTTTGGGGGGGCGGTATTCACCCCTCCACTTT. This translates into CASSFLGGRYSPLHF.

This clone was seen more than once but under ten times. V usage is TRBV5-1 and J usage is TRBJ2-7, with TRBD1 matching over 10 bases. The CDR3 has 15 residues. Unmatched junction bases numbered 5, after V lost 0 bases and J lost 5 bases. Germline lookup yields CDR1 SGHRS and CDR2 YFSETQ. CDR3 sequence: CASSLAGTGEDEQYF. In DNA form, the CDR3 reads TGCGCCAGCAGCTTGGCTGGGACAGGGGAAGACGAGCAGTACTTC.

This chain joins TRBV9 and TRBJ1-2; 9 nucleotides align to TRBD1. V lost 4 bases, J lost 4 bases, and 8 bases stayed unmatched. The CDR3 is made up of 15 amino acids. Germline V gives CDR1 SGDLS, CDR2 YYNGEE. This CDR3 reads CASSNRPGQGYGYTF. In nucleotides, the CDR3 is TGTGCCAGCAGCAATCGACCGGGACAGGGCTATGGCTACACCTTC. The variable domain in full, with the rest retrieved from reference TRBV9 and TRBJ1-2, is DSGVTQTPKHLITATGQRVTLRCSPRSGDLSVYWYQQSLDQGLQFLIQYYNGEERAKGNILERFSAQQFPDLHSELNLSSLELGDSALYFCASSNRPGQGYGYTFGSGTRLTVV.

The CDR3 DNA sequence: TGTGCCAGCAGCTTAGTCAGGGGACATCAATTCTACGAGCAGTACTTC. Its translation: CASSLVRGHQFYEQYF. This chain uses TRBV7-9 with TRBJ2-7, with D perhaps TRBD1 (6 bases). CDR1 and CDR2 from the germline V gene are SEHNR and FQNEAQ (reference sequence). The CDR3 runs 16 residues. Trimming stripped 1 base from V and 3 bases from J, with 16 bases between.

The chain couples TRBV19 to TRBJ2-7; 7 bases map to TRBD2. This CDR3 contains 15 residues. Trimming at V came to 2 bases and at J to 3 bases, leaving 7 bases not matched to a gene. Germline V lookup: CDR1 LNHDA, CDR2 SQIVND (reference sequence). The CDR3 spells CASSILGRDYYEQYF. CDR3 bases: TGTGCCAGTAGTATATTGGGCAGGGACTACTACGAGCAGTACTTC.

This clone was seen just once. This rearrangement joins TRBV11-2 to TRBJ2-3, with TRBD1 identical over 10 bases. V lost 5 bases to trimming and J lost 2 bases; unmatched junction nucleotides: 4. The germline V gene encodes CDR1 SGHAT and CDR2 FQNNGV. CDR3 size: 15 residues. The CDR3 DNA reads as TGTGCCAGCAGCCCGGGACAGGGGACCACAGATACGCAGTATTTT. Translated: CASSPGQGTTDTQYF.

This chain joins TRBV27 and TRBJ2-5, with no clear D. Trimming removed 3 bases from V and 3 bases from J, with 8 bases in between. CDR3 size: 13 residues. Germline CDR1 reads MNHEY; CDR2 reads SMNVEV (reference sequence). Written as DNA, the CDR3 is TGTGCCAGCAGTTTGGGTCCCAAAGAGACCCAGTACTTC. This encodes CASSLGPKETQYF.

The chain employs TRBV30 and TRBJ2-5, with 8 bases fitting TRBD2. The CDR3 sequence is 14 residues long. With 3 bases clipped from V and 4 bases from J, the junction kept 7 bases outside the gene matches. CDR1 is GTSNPN and CDR2 is SVGIG in the germline V gene (reference sequence). The chain's CDR3 is CAWRGRAGGETQYF. The DNA for the CDR3 is TGTGCCTGGAGGGGGCGGGCGGGAGGAGAGACCCAGTACTTC.

A single count supports this clone. The chain combines TRBV18 with TRBJ2-2; TRBD2 might be the D (6 bases). Germline-derived CDR1 and CDR2 are KGHSH and LQKENI. Trimming pared 0 bases from V and 7 bases from J, leaving 15 bases between. CDR3 length equals 16 residues. CDR3 bases: TGTGCCAGCTCACCACCGAGCCGCGGGGCGAACGGGGAGCTGTTTTTT. Its translation: CASSPPSRGANGELFF.

The CDR3 region is CASSPQREGVHTQYF. Here the CDR3 DNA reads TGTGCCAGCAGCCCGCAGCGGGAGGGCGTACATACGCAGTATTTT. The chain recombines TRBV14 with TRBJ2-3, with 10 positions matching TRBD2. The CDR3 consists of 15 residues. CDR1 is SGHDN, CDR2 FVKESK, per germline. V was pared by 4 bases and J by 7 bases, with 8 bases of the junction left unmatched.

This clone was detected a few times. The chain employs TRBV21-1 and TRBJ1-1; TRBD1 is the table's D call, not checked against the DNA. TRBV21-1 is reported as a pseudogene. This CDR3 is 17 amino acids long. For the CDR3, the DNA is TGTGCCAGCAGTATATGGACCCCCTCAGGGGTGAGCACTGAAGCTTTCTTT. It encodes CASSIWTPSGVSTEAFF.

CDR3 DNA: TGTGCCAGCAGTGGTAGGACAGGGGCCTACGAGCAGTACTTC. Protein sequence: CASSGRTGAYEQYF. J is TRBJ2-7 and V is TRBV2; 9 bases are a match to TRBD1. Germline V gives CDR1 SNHLY, CDR2 FYNNEI. The CDR3 is 14 amino acids. The trim removed 4 bases at V and 2 bases at J, leaving 3 bases unmatched.